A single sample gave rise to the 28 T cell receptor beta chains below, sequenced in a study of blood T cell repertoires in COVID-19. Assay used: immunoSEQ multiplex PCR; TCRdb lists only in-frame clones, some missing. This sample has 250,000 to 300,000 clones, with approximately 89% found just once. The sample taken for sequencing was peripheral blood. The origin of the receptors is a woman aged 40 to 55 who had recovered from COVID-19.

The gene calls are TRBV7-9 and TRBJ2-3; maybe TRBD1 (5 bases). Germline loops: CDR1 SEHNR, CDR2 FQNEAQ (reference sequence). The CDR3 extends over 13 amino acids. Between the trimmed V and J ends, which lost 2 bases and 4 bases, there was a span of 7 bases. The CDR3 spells CASSLIRADTQYF. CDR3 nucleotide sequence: TGTGCCAGCAGCTTAATCAGGGCAGATACGCAGTATTTT.

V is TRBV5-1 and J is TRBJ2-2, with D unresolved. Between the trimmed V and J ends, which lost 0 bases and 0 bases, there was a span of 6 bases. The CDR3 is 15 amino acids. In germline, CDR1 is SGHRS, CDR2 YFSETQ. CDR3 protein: CASSLAFSNTGELFF. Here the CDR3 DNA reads TGCGCCAGCAGCTTGGCCTTCTCGAACACCGGGGAGCTGTTTTTT.

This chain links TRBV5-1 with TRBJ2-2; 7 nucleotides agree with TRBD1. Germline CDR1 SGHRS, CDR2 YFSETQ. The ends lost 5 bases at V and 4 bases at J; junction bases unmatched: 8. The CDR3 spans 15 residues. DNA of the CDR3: TGCGCCAGCAGACAACAGGGGTCGGTCACCGGGGAGCTGTTTTTT. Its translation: CASRQQGSVTGELFF. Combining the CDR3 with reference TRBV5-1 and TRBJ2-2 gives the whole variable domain KAGVTQTPRYLIKTRGQQVTLSCSPISGHRSVSWYQQTPGQGLQFLFEYFSETQRNKGNFPGRFSGRQFSNSRSEMNVSTLELGDSALYLCASRQQGSVTGELFFGEGSRLTVL.

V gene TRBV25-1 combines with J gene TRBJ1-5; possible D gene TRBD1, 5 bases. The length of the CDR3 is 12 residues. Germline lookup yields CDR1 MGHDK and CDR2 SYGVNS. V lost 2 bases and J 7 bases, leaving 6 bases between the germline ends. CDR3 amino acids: CASSEQGQPQHF. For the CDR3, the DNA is TGTGCCAGCAGTGAACAGGGCCAGCCCCAGCATTTT.

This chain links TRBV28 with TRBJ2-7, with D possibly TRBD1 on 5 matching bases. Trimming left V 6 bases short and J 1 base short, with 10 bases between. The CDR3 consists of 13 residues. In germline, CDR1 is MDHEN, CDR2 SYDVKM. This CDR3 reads CASSIDSSYEQYF. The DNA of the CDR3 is TGTGCCAGCAGCATAGACAGTTCCTACGAGCAGTACTTC.

CDR3 residues: CAISLGDYGYTF. DNA of the CDR3: TGTGCCATCAGCTTAGGGGACTATGGCTACACCTTC. The chain uses TRBV10-3 and TRBJ1-2; D is possibly TRBD1 (5 bases). Germline CDR1 is ENHRY and CDR2 is SYGVKD. Trimming cost V 6 bases and J 3 bases, with 8 bases left between them. The CDR3 loop spans 12 amino acids.

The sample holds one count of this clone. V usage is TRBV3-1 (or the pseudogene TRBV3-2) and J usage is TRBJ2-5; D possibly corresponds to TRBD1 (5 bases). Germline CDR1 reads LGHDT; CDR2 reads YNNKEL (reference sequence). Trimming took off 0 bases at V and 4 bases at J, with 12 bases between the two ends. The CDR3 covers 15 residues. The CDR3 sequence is CASSQEGRGTETQYF. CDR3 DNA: TGTGCCAGCAGCCAAGAGGGAAGGGGCACAGAGACCCAGTACTTC.

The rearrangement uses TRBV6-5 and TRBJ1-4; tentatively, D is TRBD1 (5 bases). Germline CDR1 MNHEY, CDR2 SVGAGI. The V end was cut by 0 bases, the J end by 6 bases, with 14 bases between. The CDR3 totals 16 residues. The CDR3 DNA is TGTGCCAGCAGTTACTCGTACATGGTCAGGGATGAAAAACTGTTTTTT. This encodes CASSYSYMVRDEKLFF.

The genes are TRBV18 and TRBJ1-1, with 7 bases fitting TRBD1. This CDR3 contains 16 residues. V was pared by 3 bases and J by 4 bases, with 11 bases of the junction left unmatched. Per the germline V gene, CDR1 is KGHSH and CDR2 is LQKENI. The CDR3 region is CASSPAAGTVRTEAFF. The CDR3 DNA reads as TGTGCCAGCTCACCCGCGGCAGGGACAGTTCGCACTGAAGCTTTCTTT.

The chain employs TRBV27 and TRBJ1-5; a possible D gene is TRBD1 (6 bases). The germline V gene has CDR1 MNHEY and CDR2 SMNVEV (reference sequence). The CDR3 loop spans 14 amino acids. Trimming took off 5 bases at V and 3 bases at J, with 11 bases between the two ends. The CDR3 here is CASSLWDTNQPQHF. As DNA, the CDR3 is TGTGCCAGCAGTCTCTGGGACACCAATCAGCCCCAGCATTTT.

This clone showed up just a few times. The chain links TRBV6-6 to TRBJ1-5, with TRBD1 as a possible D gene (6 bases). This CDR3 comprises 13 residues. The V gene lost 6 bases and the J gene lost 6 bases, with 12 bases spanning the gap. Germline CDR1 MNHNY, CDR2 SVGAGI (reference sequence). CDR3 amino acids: CASRRGQLQPQHF. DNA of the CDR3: TGTGCCAGCAGACGAGGACAGCTTCAGCCCCAGCATTTT.

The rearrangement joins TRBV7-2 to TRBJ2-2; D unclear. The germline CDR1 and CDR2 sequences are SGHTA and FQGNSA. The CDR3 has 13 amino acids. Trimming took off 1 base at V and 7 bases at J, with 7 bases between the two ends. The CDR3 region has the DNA TGTGCCAGCAGCTTAGGAGTTGGCGGGGAGCTGTTTTTT. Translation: CASSLGVGGELFF. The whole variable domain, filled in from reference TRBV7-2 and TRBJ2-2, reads GAGVSQSPSNKVTEKGKDVELRCDPISGHTALYWYRQSLGQGLEFLIYFQGNSAPDKSGLPSDRFSAERTGGSVSTLTIQRTQQEDSAVYLCASSLGVGGELFFGEGSRLTVL.

The CDR3 DNA follows: TGTGCCAGCTACAGGGCTAACTATGGCTACACCTTC. Translated, it gives CASYRANYGYTF. This chain connects TRBV6-5 to TRBJ1-2; D may be TRBD1 (6 bases). Per germline, CDR1 MNHEY and CDR2 SVGAGI. This CDR3 contains 12 residues. Trimming took off 8 bases at V and 0 bases at J, with 7 bases between the two ends.

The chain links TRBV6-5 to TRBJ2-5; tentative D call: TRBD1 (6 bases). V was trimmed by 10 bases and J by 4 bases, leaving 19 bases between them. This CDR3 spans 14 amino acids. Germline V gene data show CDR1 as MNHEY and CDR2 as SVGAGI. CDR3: CATRWGQVAETQYF. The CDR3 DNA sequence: TGTGCCACCCGATGGGGGCAGGTAGCAGAGACCCAGTACTTC.

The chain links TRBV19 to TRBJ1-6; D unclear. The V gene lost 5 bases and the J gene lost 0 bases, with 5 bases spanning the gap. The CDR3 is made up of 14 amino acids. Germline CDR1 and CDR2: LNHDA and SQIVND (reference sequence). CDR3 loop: CASSGSSYNSPLHF. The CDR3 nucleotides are TGTGCCAGTAGTGGGAGCTCCTATAATTCACCCCTCCACTTT.

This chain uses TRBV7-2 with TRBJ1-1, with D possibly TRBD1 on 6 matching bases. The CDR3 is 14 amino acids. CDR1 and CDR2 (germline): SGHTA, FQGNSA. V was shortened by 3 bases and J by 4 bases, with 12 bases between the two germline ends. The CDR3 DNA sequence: TGTGCCAGCAGCTTCAGGGGCGTTGGCACTGAAGCTTTCTTT. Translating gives CASSFRGVGTEAFF.

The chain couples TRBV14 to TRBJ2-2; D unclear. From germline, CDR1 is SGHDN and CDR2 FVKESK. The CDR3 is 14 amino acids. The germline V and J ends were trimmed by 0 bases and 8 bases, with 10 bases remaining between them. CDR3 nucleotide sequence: TGTGCCAGCAGCCAAGATGAGAGCCCGGGGGAGCTGTTTTTT. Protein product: CASSQDESPGELFF.

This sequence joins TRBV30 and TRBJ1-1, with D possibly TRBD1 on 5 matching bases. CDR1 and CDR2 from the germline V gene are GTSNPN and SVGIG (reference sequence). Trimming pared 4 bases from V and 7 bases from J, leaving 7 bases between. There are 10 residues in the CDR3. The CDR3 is CAWIQGEAFF. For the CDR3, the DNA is TGTGCCTGGATTCAGGGTGAAGCTTTCTTT.

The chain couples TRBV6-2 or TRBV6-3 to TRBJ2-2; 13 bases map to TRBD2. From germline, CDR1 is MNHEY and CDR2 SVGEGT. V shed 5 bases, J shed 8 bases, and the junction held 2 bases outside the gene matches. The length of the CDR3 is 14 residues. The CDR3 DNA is TGTGCCAGCAGTGGACTAGCGGGAGTAGGGGAGCTGTTTTTT. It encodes CASSGLAGVGELFF.

CDR3 DNA sequence: TGTGCCAGCAGTTACTCGAGTCGCTACAATGAGCAGTTCTTC. As protein: CASSYSSRYNEQFF. The rearrangement joins TRBV6-5 to TRBJ2-1; D uncertain. Germline-derived CDR1 and CDR2 are MNHEY and SVGAGI. The CDR3 consists of 14 residues. Trimming took off 0 bases at V and 3 bases at J, with 6 bases between the two ends.

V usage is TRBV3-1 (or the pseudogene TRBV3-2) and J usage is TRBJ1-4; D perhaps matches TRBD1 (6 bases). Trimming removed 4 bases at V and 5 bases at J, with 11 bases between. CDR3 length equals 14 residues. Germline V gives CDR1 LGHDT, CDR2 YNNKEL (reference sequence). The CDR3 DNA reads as TGTGCCAGCAGCCGGGGGGGGCTCAATGAAAAACTGTTTTTT. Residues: CASSRGGLNEKLFF.

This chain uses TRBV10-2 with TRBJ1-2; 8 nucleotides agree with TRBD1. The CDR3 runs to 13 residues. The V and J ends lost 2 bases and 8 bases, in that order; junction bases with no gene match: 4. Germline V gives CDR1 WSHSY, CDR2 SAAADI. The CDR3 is CASSEQGAGGYTF. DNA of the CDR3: TGCGCCAGCAGTGAGCAGGGGGCCGGGGGCTACACCTTC.

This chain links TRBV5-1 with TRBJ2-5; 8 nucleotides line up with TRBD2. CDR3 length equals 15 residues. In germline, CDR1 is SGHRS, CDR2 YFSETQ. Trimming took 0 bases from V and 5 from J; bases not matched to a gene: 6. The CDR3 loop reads CASSLAGGQGETQYF. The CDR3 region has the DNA TGCGCCAGCAGCTTGGCGGGAGGGCAGGGGGAGACCCAGTACTTC.

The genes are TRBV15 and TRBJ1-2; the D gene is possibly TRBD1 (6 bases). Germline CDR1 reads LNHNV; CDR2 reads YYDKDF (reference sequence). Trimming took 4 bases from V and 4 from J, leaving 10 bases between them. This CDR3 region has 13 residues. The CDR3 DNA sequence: TGTGCCACCAGCAACAGGGTATTCTATGGCTACACCTTC. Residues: CATSNRVFYGYTF.

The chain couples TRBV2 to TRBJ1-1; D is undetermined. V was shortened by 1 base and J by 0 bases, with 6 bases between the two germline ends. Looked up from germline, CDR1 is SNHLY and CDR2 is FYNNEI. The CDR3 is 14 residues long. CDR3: CASSEGSVNTEAFF. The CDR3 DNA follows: TGTGCCAGCAGTGAAGGCAGCGTGAACACTGAAGCTTTCTTT.

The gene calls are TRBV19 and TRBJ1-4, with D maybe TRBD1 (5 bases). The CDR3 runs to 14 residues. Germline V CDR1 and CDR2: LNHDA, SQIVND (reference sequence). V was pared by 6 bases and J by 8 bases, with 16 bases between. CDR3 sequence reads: CASSTSGVEEKLFF. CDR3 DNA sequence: TGTGCCAGTAGCACCTCGGGGGTAGAGGAAAAACTGTTTTTT.

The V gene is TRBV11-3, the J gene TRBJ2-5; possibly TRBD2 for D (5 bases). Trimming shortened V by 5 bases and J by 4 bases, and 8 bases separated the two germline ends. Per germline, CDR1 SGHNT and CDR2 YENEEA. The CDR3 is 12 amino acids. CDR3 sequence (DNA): TGTGCCAGCAGCCCCGGACTAGAGACCCAGTACTTC. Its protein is CASSPGLETQYF.

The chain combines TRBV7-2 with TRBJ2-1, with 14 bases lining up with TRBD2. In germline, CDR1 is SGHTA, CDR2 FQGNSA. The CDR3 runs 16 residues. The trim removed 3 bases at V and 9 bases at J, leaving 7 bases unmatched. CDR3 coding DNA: TGTGCCAGCAGCTTGTCCGGGACTAGCGGGAGTCGTGAGCAGTTCTTC. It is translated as CASSLSGTSGSREQFF.